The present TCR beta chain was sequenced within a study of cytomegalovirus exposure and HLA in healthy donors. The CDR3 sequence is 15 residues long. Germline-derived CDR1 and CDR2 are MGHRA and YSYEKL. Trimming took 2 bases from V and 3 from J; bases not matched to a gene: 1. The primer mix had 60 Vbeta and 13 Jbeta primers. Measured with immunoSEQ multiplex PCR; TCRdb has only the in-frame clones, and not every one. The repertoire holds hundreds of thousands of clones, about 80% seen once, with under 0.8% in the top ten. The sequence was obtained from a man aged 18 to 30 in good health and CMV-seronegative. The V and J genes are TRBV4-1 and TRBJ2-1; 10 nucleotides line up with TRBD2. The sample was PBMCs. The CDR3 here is CASSQLAGGYNEQFF. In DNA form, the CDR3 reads TGCGCCAGCAGCCAATTAGCGGGAGGCTACAATGAGCAGTTCTTC.